Presented here are 19 T cell receptor beta chains from one specimen sequenced in a study of blood T cell repertoires in COVID-19. TCRdb's table, derived via immunoSEQ multiplex PCR, lists solely in-frame clones and lacks some. The repertoire holds some 200,000 clones, 82% seen once, with 5.2% in the top ten. The sequencing sample was made of PBMCs or T cells enriched from blood (not recorded which). The source is a woman in her fifties or sixties with acute COVID-19.

The chain links TRBV7-6 to TRBJ1-1; no definite D call. V was trimmed by 4 bases and J by 5 bases, leaving 5 bases between them. The germline CDR1 and CDR2 sequences are SGHVS and FNYEAQ. The CDR3 totals 11 residues. The CDR3 protein is CASSSRTEAFF. CDR3 bases: TGTGCCAGCAGCTCGAGGACTGAAGCTTTCTTT.

The chain joins TRBV3-1 (or the pseudogene TRBV3-2) to TRBJ2-5; TRBD1 matches at 7 bases. The V gene's germline CDR1 is LGHDT and CDR2 YNNKEL (reference sequence). V was clipped by 6 bases and J by 5 bases; unmatched bases: 6. This CDR3 is built from 13 residues. The chain's CDR3 is CASSGSRGETQYF. The CDR3 region has the DNA TGTGCCAGCAGTGGAAGCAGGGGGGAGACCCAGTACTTC.

The chain is built from TRBV28 and TRBJ1-2, with 8 nucleotides matching TRBD1. V was clipped by 5 bases and J by 8 bases; unmatched bases: 13. This CDR3 region has 15 residues. The V gene's germline CDR1 is MDHEN and CDR2 SYDVKM. CDR3 nucleotide sequence: TGTGCCAGCAGTCTACAGGACAGGGAAATCGGCGGCTACACCTTC. This encodes CASSLQDREIGGYTF.

This chain links TRBV25-1 with TRBJ2-3; 7 bases line up with TRBD1. CDR3 length equals 13 residues. V dropped 3 bases and J dropped 8; count of bases not matched to a gene: 5. Germline CDR1 is MGHDK and CDR2 is SYGVNS. The CDR3, as DNA: TGTGCCAGCAGTGAGGAACAGGGGAGTACGCAGTATTTT. It encodes CASSEEQGSTQYF.

This clone came up once. V usage is TRBV7-2 and J usage is TRBJ1-2, with 10 bases lining up with TRBD1. The CDR3 spans 15 residues. The ends lost 4 bases at V and 4 bases at J; junction bases unmatched: 6. Germline lookup yields CDR1 SGHTA and CDR2 FQGNSA. The chain's CDR3 is CASSSPGQGSYGYTF. The DNA of the CDR3 is TGTGCCAGCAGCTCCCCGGGACAGGGGAGCTATGGCTACACCTTC.

This clone was counted once. The chain combines TRBV6-5 with TRBJ2-7, with D unclear. This CDR3 comprises 15 residues. V was pared by 0 bases and J by 0 bases, with 9 bases between. The V gene's germline CDR1 is MNHEY and CDR2 SVGAGI. The CDR3 DNA is TGTGCCAGCAGTTACTCGATTAGTCACTCCTACGAGCAGTACTTC. Residues: CASSYSISHSYEQYF.

This chain uses TRBV11-2 with TRBJ2-2; 8 bases agree with TRBD1. With V trimmed by 2 bases and J by 5 bases, 7 bases remained unmatched. The CDR3 totals 16 residues. Germline V gives CDR1 SGHAT, CDR2 FQNNGV. DNA of the CDR3: TGTGCCAGCAGCTTAAACGGCGGACAGGGTACCGGGGAGCTGTTTTTT. This translates into CASSLNGGQGTGELFF.

The chain uses TRBV7-2 and TRBJ2-3; D possibly corresponds to TRBD1 (6 bases). The CDR3 spans 17 residues. Per the germline V gene, CDR1 is SGHTA and CDR2 is FQGNSA. Trimming pared 1 base from V and 0 bases from J, leaving 14 bases between. The CDR3 DNA reads as TGTGCCAGCAGCTTAGAGGGTTGGGACACTAGCACAGATACGCAGTATTTT. Its protein is CASSLEGWDTSTDTQYF.

This chain uses TRBV7-8 with TRBJ2-7, with D tentatively TRBD1 (5 bases). The CDR3 spans 13 residues. Germline V gives CDR1 SGHVS, CDR2 FQNEAQ. V shed 2 bases and J shed 8 bases, with 13 bases lying between them. The CDR3 coding sequence is TGTGCCAGCAGCTTACCTGGGGCTAAAAAGCAGTACTTC. As protein: CASSLPGAKKQYF.

The V gene is TRBV10-3, the J gene TRBJ2-7; TRBD1 aligns across 8 bases. The length of the CDR3 is 15 residues. The germline gives CDR1 ENHRY, CDR2 SYGVKD. Trimming at V came to 2 bases and at J to 3 bases, leaving 6 bases not matched to a gene. This CDR3 is CAISEGYTGGYEQYV. The CDR3 nucleotides are TGTGCCATCAGTGAGGGTTATACAGGGGGCTACGAGCAGTACGTC.

V usage is TRBV18 and J usage is TRBJ2-5; D ambiguous. CDR1 is KGHSH, CDR2 LQKENI, per germline. Trimming removed 3 bases from V and 3 bases from J, with 8 bases in between. The CDR3 sequence is 13 residues long. CDR3 bases: TGTGCCAGCTCACCGGGCCGTAAAGAGACCCAGTACTTC. Amino acids: CASSPGRKETQYF.

This clone was seen a single time. This chain links TRBV19 with TRBJ1-5; tentatively, D is TRBD1 (5 bases). V was clipped by 2 bases and J by 6 bases, with 23 bases between them. Germline V CDR1 and CDR2: LNHDA, SQIVND (reference sequence). The CDR3 loop spans 18 amino acids. The DNA for the CDR3 is TGTGCCAGTAGTATACGGGGGTGGGATCCTAAATACAGTCAGCCCCAGCATTTT. It is translated as CASSIRGWDPKYSQPQHF.

The rearrangement joins TRBV5-1 to TRBJ2-3, with 9 bases lining up with TRBD1. Unmatched junction bases numbered 9, after V lost 4 bases and J lost 3 bases. Germline V gives CDR1 SGHRS, CDR2 YFSETQ. The CDR3 spans 16 residues. The CDR3 loop reads CASSPAQGASTDTQYF. The CDR3 DNA reads TGCGCCAGCAGCCCGGCACAGGGGGCAAGTACAGATACGCAGTATTTT.

This clone was observed a handful of times. The chain couples TRBV4-2 to TRBJ1-5; perhaps TRBD1 as D (5 bases). The V gene lost 0 bases and the J gene lost 4 bases, with 10 bases spanning the gap. This CDR3 spans 15 amino acids. Looked up from germline, CDR1 is LGHNA and CDR2 is YNFKEQ. DNA for the CDR3: TGTGCCAGCAGCCAAGACATCGGGGGGAATCAGCCCCAGCATTTT. Protein sequence: CASSQDIGGNQPQHF.

This chain joins TRBV7-9 and TRBJ1-1; D possibly corresponds to TRBD1 (6 bases). In germline, CDR1 is SEHNR, CDR2 FQNEAQ (reference sequence). This CDR3 spans 13 amino acids. V dropped 5 bases and J dropped 3 bases, with 10 bases sitting between them. The CDR3 nucleotides read TGTGCCAGCAGCGCGGACAGCTACACTGAAGCTTTCTTT. Its protein product is CASSADSYTEAFF.

This chain connects TRBV3-1 (or the pseudogene TRBV3-2) to TRBJ1-2, with TRBD1 matching over 10 bases. This CDR3 comprises 16 residues. After removal of 6 bases from V and 7 bases from J, the junction contained 14 bases not matched to a gene. Germline V CDR1 and CDR2: LGHDT, YNNKEL (reference sequence). The CDR3 is CASRPTGGYLALGYTF. In DNA form, the CDR3 reads TGTGCCAGCAGACCGACAGGGGGCTATTTAGCGCTTGGCTACACCTTC.

The J gene is TRBJ1-1, the V gene TRBV28; possible D gene TRBD1, 6 bases. Germline CDR1 is MDHEN and CDR2 is SYDVKM. Trimming cost V 6 bases and J 9 bases, with 14 bases left between them. The CDR3 is 12 amino acids. CDR3 sequence reads: CASSPPGVQAFF. The CDR3 DNA reads TGTGCCAGCAGCCCACCAGGGGTTCAAGCTTTCTTT.

The rearrangement joins TRBV13 to TRBJ2-7; 7 bases are a match to TRBD1. CDR1 is PRHDT and CDR2 is FYEKMQ in the germline V gene (reference sequence). J lost 7 bases, V lost 5 bases, and 14 bases had no gene match. CDR3 size: 15 residues. The CDR3 protein is CASSKGDSLLVEQYV. CDR3 DNA sequence: TGTGCCAGCAGCAAGGGGGACAGCCTTCTAGTAGAGCAGTACGTC.

The V gene is TRBV6-6, the J gene TRBJ2-7; TRBD2 matches 10 bases. The V gene end was trimmed by 7 bases and the J gene end by 3 bases; junction bases not matched to a gene: 6. Germline V gene sequence: CDR1 MNHNY, CDR2 SVGAGI (reference sequence). This CDR3 contains 14 residues. The CDR3 here is CASTLAGGDYEQYF. DNA of the CDR3: TGTGCCAGCACTTTAGCGGGAGGAGACTACGAGCAGTACTTC.